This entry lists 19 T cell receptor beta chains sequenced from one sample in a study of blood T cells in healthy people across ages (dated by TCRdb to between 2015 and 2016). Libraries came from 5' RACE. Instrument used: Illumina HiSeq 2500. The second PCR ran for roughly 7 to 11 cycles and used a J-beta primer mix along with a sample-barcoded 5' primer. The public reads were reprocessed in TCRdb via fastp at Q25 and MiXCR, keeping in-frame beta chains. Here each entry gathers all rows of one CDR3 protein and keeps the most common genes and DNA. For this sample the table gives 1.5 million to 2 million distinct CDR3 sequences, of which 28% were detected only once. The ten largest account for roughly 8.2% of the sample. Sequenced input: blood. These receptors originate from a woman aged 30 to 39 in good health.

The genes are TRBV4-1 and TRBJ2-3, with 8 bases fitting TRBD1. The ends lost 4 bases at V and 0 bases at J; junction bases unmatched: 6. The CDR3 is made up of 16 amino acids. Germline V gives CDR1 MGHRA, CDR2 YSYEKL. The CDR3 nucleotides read TGCGCCAGCAGCCCTCGGGACAGGCCCAGCACAGATACGCAGTATTTT. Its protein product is CASSPRDRPSTDTQYF.

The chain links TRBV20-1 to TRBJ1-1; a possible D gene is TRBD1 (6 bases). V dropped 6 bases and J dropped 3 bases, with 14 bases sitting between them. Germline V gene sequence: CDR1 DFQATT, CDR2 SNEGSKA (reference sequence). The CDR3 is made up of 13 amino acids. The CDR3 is CSAGPGAHTEAFF. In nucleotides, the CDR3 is TGCAGTGCGGGGCCGGGGGCCCACACTGAAGCTTTCTTT.

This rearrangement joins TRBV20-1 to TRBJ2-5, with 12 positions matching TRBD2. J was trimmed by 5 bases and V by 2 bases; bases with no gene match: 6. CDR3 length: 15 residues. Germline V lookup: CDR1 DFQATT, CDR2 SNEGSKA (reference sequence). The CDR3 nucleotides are TGCAGTGCTAGACTAGCGGGGGGGTCCGAGGAGACCCAGTACTTC. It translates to CSARLAGGSEETQYF.

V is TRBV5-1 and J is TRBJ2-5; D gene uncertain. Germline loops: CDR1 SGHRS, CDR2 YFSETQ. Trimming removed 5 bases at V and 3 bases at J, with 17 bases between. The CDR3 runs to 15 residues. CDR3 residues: CASSVIKNPEETQYF. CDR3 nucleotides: TGCGCCAGCAGTGTAATCAAGAACCCCGAAGAGACCCAGTACTTC.

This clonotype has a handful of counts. The CDR3 here is CASSDGAEKLFF. Here the CDR3 DNA reads TGTGCCAGCAGCGACGGAGCGGAAAAACTGTTTTTT. The chain employs TRBV7-9 and TRBJ1-4, with D uncertain. Germline CDR1 is SEHNR and CDR2 is FQNEAQ (reference sequence). Between the trimmed V and J ends, which lost 5 bases and 8 bases, there was a span of 9 bases. CDR3 length: 12 amino acids.

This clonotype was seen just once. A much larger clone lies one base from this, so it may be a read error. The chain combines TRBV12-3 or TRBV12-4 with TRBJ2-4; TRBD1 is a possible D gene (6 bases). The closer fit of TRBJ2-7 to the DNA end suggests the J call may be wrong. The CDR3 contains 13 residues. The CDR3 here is CAGSKDRSYEQYF. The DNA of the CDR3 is TGTGCCGGCAGCAAGGACAGAAGTTACGAGCAGTACTTC.

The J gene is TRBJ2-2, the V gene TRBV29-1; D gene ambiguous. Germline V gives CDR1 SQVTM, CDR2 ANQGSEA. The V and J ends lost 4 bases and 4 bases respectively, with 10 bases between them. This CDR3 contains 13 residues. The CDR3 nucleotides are TGCAGCGTTGGGCCTTACAGCACCGGGGAGCTGTTTTTT. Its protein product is CSVGPYSTGELFF.

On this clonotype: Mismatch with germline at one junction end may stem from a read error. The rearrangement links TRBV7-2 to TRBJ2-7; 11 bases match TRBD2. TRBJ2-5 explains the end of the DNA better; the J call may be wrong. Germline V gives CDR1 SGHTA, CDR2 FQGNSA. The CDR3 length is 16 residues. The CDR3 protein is CVSSDTTSGSTKTQYF. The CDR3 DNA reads TGTGTCAGCAGCGACACCACTAGCGGGAGCACGAAGACCCAGTACTTC.

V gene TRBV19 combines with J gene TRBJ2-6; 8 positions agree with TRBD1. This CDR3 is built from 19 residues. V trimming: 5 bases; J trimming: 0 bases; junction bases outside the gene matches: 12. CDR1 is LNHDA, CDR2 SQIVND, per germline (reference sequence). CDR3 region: CASSAPPGTGSSGANVLTF. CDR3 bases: TGTGCCAGTAGTGCGCCTCCCGGGACAGGAAGCTCTGGGGCCAACGTCCTGACTTTC.

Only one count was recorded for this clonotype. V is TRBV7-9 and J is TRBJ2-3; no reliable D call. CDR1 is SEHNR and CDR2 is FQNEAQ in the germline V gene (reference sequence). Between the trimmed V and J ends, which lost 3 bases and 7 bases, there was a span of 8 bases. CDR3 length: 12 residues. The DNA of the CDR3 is TGTGCCAGCAGCTTGGTTGTGAATACGCAGTATTTT. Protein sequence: CASSLVVNTQYF.

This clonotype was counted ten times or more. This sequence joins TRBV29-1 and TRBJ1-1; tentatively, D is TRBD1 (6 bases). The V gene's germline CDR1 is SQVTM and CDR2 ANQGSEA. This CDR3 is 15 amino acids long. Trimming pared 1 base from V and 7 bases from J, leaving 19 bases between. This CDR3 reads CSVEGRQDSALEAFF. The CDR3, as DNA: TGCAGCGTTGAAGGTCGACAGGACTCGGCTCTTGAAGCTTTCTTT.

CDR3 amino acids: CASSLDGSGETQYF. The CDR3 DNA follows: TGCGCCAGCAGCTTGGATGGAAGTGGAGAGACCCAGTACTTC. V is TRBV5-1 and J is TRBJ2-5, with unresolved D. The CDR3 sequence is 14 residues long. The V end lost 0 bases, the J end lost 4 bases, and 10 bases lay between the germline ends. Germline values: CDR1 SGHRS, CDR2 YFSETQ.

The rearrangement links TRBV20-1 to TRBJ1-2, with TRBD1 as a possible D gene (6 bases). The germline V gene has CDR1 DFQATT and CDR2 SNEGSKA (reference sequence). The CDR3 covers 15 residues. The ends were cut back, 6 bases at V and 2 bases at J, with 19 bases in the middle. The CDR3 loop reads CSARGGVGTNYGYTF. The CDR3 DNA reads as TGCAGTGCCAGGGGAGGGGTCGGAACAAACTATGGCTACACCTTC.

The CDR3: CASSELVAYNEQFF. CDR3 DNA: TGTGCCAGCAGTGAACTTGTGGCCTACAATGAGCAGTTCTTC. The chain links TRBV6-1 to TRBJ2-1; D gene unclear. The germline V gene has CDR1 MNHNS and CDR2 SASEGT. V gave up 2 bases and J gave up 2 bases, with 7 bases separating them. The length of the CDR3 is 14 residues.

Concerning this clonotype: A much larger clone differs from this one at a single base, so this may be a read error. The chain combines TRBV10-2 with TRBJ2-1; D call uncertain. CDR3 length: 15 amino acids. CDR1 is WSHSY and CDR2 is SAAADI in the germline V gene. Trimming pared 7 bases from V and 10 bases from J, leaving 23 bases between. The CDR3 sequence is CASKTDGTVGYEQFF. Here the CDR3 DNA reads TGCGCCAGCAAAACGGATGGAACGGTCGGATACGAGCAGTTCTTC.

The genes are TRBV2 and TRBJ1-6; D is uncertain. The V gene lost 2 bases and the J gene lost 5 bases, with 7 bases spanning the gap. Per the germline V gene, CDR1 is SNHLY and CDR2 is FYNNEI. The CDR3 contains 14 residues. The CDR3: CASSELPNNSPLHF. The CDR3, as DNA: TGTGCCAGCAGTGAACTTCCGAATAATTCACCCCTCCACTTT.

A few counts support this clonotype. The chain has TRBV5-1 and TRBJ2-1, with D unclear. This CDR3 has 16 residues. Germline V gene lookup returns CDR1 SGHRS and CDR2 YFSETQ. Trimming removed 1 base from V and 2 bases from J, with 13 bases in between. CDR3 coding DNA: TGCGCCAGCAGCTTGTCGGGCCCTCCTACCTACAATGAGCAGTTCTTC. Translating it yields CASSLSGPPTYNEQFF.

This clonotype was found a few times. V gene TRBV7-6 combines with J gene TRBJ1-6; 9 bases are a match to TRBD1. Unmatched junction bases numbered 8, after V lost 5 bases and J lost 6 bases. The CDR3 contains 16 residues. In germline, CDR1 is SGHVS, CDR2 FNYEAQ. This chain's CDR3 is CASSPQAGQGNSPLHF. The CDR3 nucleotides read TGTGCCAGCAGCCCACAGGCGGGACAGGGTAATTCACCCCTCCACTTT. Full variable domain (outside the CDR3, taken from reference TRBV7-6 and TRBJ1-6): GAGVSQSPRYKVTKRGQDVALRCDPISGHVSLYWYRQALGQGPEFLTYFNYEAQQDKSGLPNDRFSAERPEGSISTLTIQRTEQRDSAMYRCASSPQAGQGNSPLHFGNGTRLTVT.

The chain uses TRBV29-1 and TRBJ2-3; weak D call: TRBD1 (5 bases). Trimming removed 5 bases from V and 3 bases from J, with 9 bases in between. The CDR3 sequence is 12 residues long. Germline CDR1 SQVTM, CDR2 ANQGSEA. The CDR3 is CSVLQVTDTQYF. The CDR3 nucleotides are TGCAGCGTTCTACAGGTTACAGATACGCAGTATTTT.